This entry is about one TCR beta chain. Per the authors' pipeline: Counts of nucleated cells, estimated from reference gene primer amplification, were obtained. Clones were read by immunoSEQ multiplex PCR, and TCRdb kept only the in-frame ones, dropping some. D and trimming come from the DNA, and the V and J calls and clone size come from that table. Counted here are over 120,000 clones, roughly 89% occurring once; the ten biggest clones make up 2.5% to 3%. The data were obtained in a study of blood T cell repertoires in COVID-19. Study-level background: COVID-19 samples, acute and convalescent, were from the United States, Italy and Spain. T cells, B-cell-depleted T cells, or PBMCs provided the cDNA or gDNA that served as material.

The sequenced sample consisted of peripheral blood. The TCR originated in a man aged 60 to 69 with active or convalescent COVID-19.

The CDR3 DNA is TGTGCCAGCAGCAAACGGCAACAGGGATTCACGAACACCGGGGAGCTGTTTTTT. It yields the protein CASSKRQQGFTNTGELFF. The chain links TRBV21-1 to TRBJ2-2; TRBD1, as called in the table, went unchecked against the DNA. TRBV21-1 is deemed a pseudogene. This CDR3 is built from 18 residues.